A single TCR beta chain is shown here with its context. Its antigen remains unidentified. The record originates from a study of beta chain features in type 1 diabetes. Overall study: Across every sample, 100 million to 130 million sorted cells were examined in total. General observations from the study: Within each of all four CD4+ subsets, Type 1 diabetes patients had TCRB CDR3s that were moderately but significantly shorter.

Reverse transcribing all isolated RNA meant expressed TCRB transcripts were sequenced. Sequencing used immunoSEQ multiplex PCR; TCRdb keeps in-frame clones, though not all of them. This sample has hundreds of thousands of clones, with about a sixth found just once. Sorting of CD4+ naive, central memory, regulatory and stem cell-like memory cells was performed via CD45RO/CCR7/CD25/CD127/CD95/CD27. Trimming removed 4 bases from V and 2 bases from J, with 13 bases in between. The CDR3 length is 14 residues. Per germline, CDR1 SGHNT and CDR2 YYREEE (reference sequence). This chain links TRBV5-4 with TRBJ2-7; D gene unclear. The source of this sequence is a man younger than 35 in good health. Sequenced sample: naive CD4+ T cells from blood. CDR3 coding DNA: TGTGCCAGCAGCCATCGGCAGAGCCCCTACGAGCAGTACTTC. Translated: CASSHRQSPYEQYF.